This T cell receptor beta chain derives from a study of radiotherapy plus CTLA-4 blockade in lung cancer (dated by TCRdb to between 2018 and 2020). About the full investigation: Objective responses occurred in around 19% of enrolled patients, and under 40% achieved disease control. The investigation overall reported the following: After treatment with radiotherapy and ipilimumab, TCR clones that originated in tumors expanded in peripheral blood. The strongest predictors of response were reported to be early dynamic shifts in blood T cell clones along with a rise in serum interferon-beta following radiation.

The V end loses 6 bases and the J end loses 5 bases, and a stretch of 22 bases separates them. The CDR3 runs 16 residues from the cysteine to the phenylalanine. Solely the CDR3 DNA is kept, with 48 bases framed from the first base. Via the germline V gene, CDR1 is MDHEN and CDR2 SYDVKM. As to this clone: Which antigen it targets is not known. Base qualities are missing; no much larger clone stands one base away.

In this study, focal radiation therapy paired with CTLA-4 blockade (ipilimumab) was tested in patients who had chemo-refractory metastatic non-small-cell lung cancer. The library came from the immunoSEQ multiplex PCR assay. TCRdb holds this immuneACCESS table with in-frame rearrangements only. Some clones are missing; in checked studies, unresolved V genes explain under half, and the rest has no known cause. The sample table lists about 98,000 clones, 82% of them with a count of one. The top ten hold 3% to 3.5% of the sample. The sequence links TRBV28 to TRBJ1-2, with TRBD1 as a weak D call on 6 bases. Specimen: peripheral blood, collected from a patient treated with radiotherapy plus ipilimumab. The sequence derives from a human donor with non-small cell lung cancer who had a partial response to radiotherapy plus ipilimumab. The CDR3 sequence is CASSLPGRGAEYGYTF. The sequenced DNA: TGTGCCAGCAGCCTCCCCGGCCGGGGGGCAGAGTATGGCTACACCTTC.